The next 21 T cell receptor beta chains were all read from a single sample in a study of T cells in Graves' hyperthyroidism and ophthalmopathy. RNA transcripts gave rise to amplified TCR beta CDR3 regions. Primed by the HTBI set, a first-round RT-PCR was run on the TCR CDR3. TCRdb redid the calling of the multiplex PCR reads with MiXCR, one entry per CDR3 protein. The data hold around 610,000 distinct CDR3 sequences, with approximately 15% observed a single time. The sample comprised blood. The receptors stem from a woman aged 40 to 50 with Graves' ophthalmopathy.

This clonotype appeared many times. J is TRBJ1-5 and V is TRBV2, with D possibly matching TRBD1 (5 bases). This CDR3 is built from 19 residues. Germline CDR1 SNHLY, CDR2 FYNNEI. Trimming cost V 4 bases and J 1 base, with 23 bases left between them. The CDR3 loop is CASSASGHYIGQSNQPQHF. Here the CDR3 DNA reads TGTGCCAGCAGTGCCAGCGGTCACTACATAGGACAAAGCAATCAGCCCCAGCATTTT.

In its sample, this clonotype was seen many times. The chain employs TRBV12-3 or TRBV12-4 and TRBJ2-7; D perhaps matches TRBD2 (5 bases). This CDR3 is 12 amino acids long. V was pared by 5 bases and J by 9 bases, with 14 bases between. The CDR3 region is CASSPSDRGQYF. For the CDR3, the DNA is TGTGCCAGCAGTCCGAGCGATCGGGGGCAGTACTTC.

This clonotype has a count of ten or more. V and J are TRBV30 and TRBJ2-5; D might be TRBD2 (6 bases). Looked up from germline, CDR1 is GTSNPN and CDR2 is SVGIG (reference sequence). The CDR3 spans 12 residues. V lost 4 bases and J 2 bases, leaving 8 bases between the germline ends. CDR3 region: CAWKGLQETQYF. The CDR3 bases are TGTGCCTGGAAGGGACTGCAAGAGACCCAGTACTTC.

This clonotype was seen ten or more times. This chain uses TRBV25-1 with TRBJ2-5, with a tentative D call TRBD2 (5 bases). The CDR3 has 15 residues. The V end lost 3 bases, the J end lost 5 bases, and 16 bases lay between the germline ends. The germline V gene has CDR1 MGHDK and CDR2 SYGVNS. The CDR3 sequence: CASSEGVLGWETQYF. In DNA form, the CDR3 reads TGTGCCAGCAGTGAGGGAGTCCTAGGGTGGGAGACCCAGTACTTC. The full variable domain, completed using reference TRBV25-1 and TRBJ2-5, is EADIYQTPRYLVIGTGKKITLECSQTMGHDKMYWYQQDPGMELHLIHYSYGVNSTEKGDLSSESTVSRIRTEHFPLTLESARPSHTSQYLCASSEGVLGWETQYFGPGTRLLVL.

There are many counts of this clonotype. J is TRBJ1-2 and V is TRBV7-8; D ambiguous. The length of the CDR3 is 13 residues. V was pared by 5 bases and J by 1 base, with 8 bases between. Germline lookup yields CDR1 SGHVS and CDR2 FQNEAQ. This CDR3 reads CASSGGINYGYTF. The CDR3, as DNA: TGTGCCAGCAGCGGAGGGATTAACTATGGCTACACCTTC.

This clonotype was seen a few times. The CDR3 protein is CASSLVASGTYEQYF. Written as DNA, the CDR3 is TGTGCCAGCAGCTTAGTGGCTAGCGGGACCTACGAGCAGTACTTC. This chain uses TRBV7-2 with TRBJ2-7, with 9 nucleotides matching TRBD2. This CDR3 region has 15 residues. Unmatched junction bases numbered 3, after V lost 1 base and J lost 2 bases. Germline V gives CDR1 SGHTA, CDR2 FQGNSA.

This clonotype was observed at least ten times. The CDR3 protein is CASSYYSDRNEQYF. CDR3 DNA: TGTGCCAGCAGTTACTACTCGGACAGGAACGAGCAGTACTTC. This chain links TRBV6-5 with TRBJ2-7, with 7 bases fitting TRBD1. The CDR3 has 14 residues. Germline V gives CDR1 MNHEY, CDR2 SVGAGI. V lost 1 base to trimming and J lost 5 bases; unmatched junction nucleotides: 5.

The CDR3, as DNA: TGTGCCAGCAGCTTAACGTCCCTCCCGGGGGACACCGGGGAGCTGTTTTTT. Protein product: CASSLTSLPGDTGELFF. This chain connects TRBV7-3 to TRBJ2-2; D might be TRBD2 (6 bases). Deletions cut 0 bases from V and 3 bases from J, with 14 bases between. Germline CDR1 is SGHTA and CDR2 is FQGTGA. This CDR3 is built from 17 residues. The full variable domain, in which reference TRBV7-3 and TRBJ2-2 provide the parts outside the CDR3, is GAGVSQTPSNKVTEKGKYVELRCDPISGHTALYWYRQSLGQGPEFLIYFQGTGAADDSGLPNDRFFAVRPEGSVSTLKIQRTERGDSAVYLCASSLTSLPGDTGELFFGEGSRLTVL.

The rearrangement uses TRBV7-3 and TRBJ2-7; 8 bases are shared with TRBD2. Germline CDR1 SGHTA, CDR2 FQGTGA. This CDR3 is built from 14 residues. With V trimmed by 3 bases and J by 12 bases, 13 bases remained unmatched. CDR3 residues: CASSLNPLAGTWYF. CDR3 in DNA: TGTGCCAGCAGCTTGAACCCTTTAGCGGGGACATGGTACTTC.

This clonotype was observed at least ten times. V gene TRBV6-1 combines with J gene TRBJ1-1, with 7 bases identical to TRBD1. CDR3 size: 13 residues. Losses at the gene ends were 7 bases for V and 2 bases for J; bases not matched to a gene: 4. CDR1 and CDR2 from the germline V gene are MNHNS and SASEGT. The CDR3 sequence is CASTYRGNTEAFF. The CDR3, as DNA: TGTGCCAGCACCTACAGGGGTAACACTGAAGCTTTCTTT.

The chain links TRBV12-3 or TRBV12-4 to TRBJ2-5; D unclear. Deletions cut 7 bases from V and 4 bases from J, with 19 bases between. This CDR3 comprises 15 residues. Here the CDR3 DNA reads TGTGCCAGCAATCATAGCCCTGGGGTGGGAGAGACCCAGTACTTC. It yields the protein CASNHSPGVGETQYF.

There are many counts of this clonotype. This chain joins TRBV6-1 and TRBJ2-5; D remains unclear. Germline CDR1 is MNHNS and CDR2 is SASEGT. The CDR3 length is 12 residues. The V and J ends lost 8 bases and 5 bases respectively, with 12 bases between them. This chain's CDR3 is CASCSAEETQYF. The CDR3 DNA sequence: TGTGCCAGCTGTTCCGCGGAGGAGACCCAGTACTTC.

The chain uses TRBV19 and TRBJ1-5; the D is unclear. CDR3 length: 15 residues. Deletions cut 3 bases from V and 1 base from J, with 10 bases between. Germline CDR1 LNHDA, CDR2 SQIVND (reference sequence). CDR3 residues: CASSIQGMSNQPQHF. As DNA, the CDR3 is TGTGCCAGTAGTATTCAAGGGATGAGCAATCAGCCCCAGCATTTT. The full variable domain, completed using reference TRBV19 and TRBJ1-5, is DGGITQSPKYLFRKEGQNVTLSCEQNLNHDAMYWYRQDPGQGLRLIYYSQIVNDFQKGDIAEGYSVSREKKESFPLTVTSAQKNPTAFYLCASSIQGMSNQPQHFGDGTRLSIL.

This clonotype has ten or more counts. A far larger clone differs by one base, so this is likely a read error. This chain connects TRBV6-1 to TRBJ2-5, with D unclear. The CDR3 has 11 amino acids. Germline V lookup: CDR1 MNHNS, CDR2 SASEGT. The V end lost 1 base, the J end lost 7 bases, and 4 bases lay between the germline ends. The DNA for the CDR3 is TGTGCCAGCAGTGAAGGGGGGACCCAGTACTTC. Translation: CASSEGGTQYF.

This chain joins TRBV28 and TRBJ2-7, with D maybe TRBD2 (5 bases). CDR3 size: 13 residues. The V gene lost 7 bases and the J gene lost 4 bases, with 14 bases spanning the gap. Germline V gene sequence: CDR1 MDHEN, CDR2 SYDVKM. The DNA of the CDR3 is TGTGCCAGCAAGTACGGGGAATCGTACGAGCAGTACTTC. Its protein product is CASKYGESYEQYF.

Ten or more counts support this clonotype. This chain joins TRBV28 and TRBJ2-2, with D tentatively TRBD1 (6 bases). Trimming removed 5 bases at V and 5 bases at J, with 12 bases between. The V gene's germline CDR1 is MDHEN and CDR2 SYDVKM. The CDR3 is 14 amino acids. The CDR3 coding sequence is TGTGCCAGCAGTCCTATACAGGGTACCGGGGAGCTGTTTTTT. This gives the protein CASSPIQGTGELFF.

This clonotype was observed at least ten times. The chain employs TRBV6-5 and TRBJ2-7; 8 nucleotides agree with TRBD1. After removal of 7 bases from V and 2 bases from J, the junction contained 4 bases not matched to a gene. CDR3 length: 13 amino acids. The germline CDR1 and CDR2 sequences are MNHEY and SVGAGI. This CDR3 reads CASKTGDPYEQYF. Here the CDR3 DNA reads TGTGCCAGCAAGACAGGGGACCCCTACGAGCAGTACTTC.

In this sample, this clonotype turned up many times. This chain connects TRBV6-5 to TRBJ2-7, with D possibly matching TRBD2 (6 bases). The CDR3 covers 13 residues. V was shortened by 2 bases and J by 4 bases, with 9 bases between the two germline ends. CDR1 is MNHEY, CDR2 SVGAGI, per germline. CDR3 protein: CASSYAGRYEQYF. The CDR3 bases are TGTGCCAGCAGTTACGCGGGGCGGTACGAGCAGTACTTC.

This clonotype was observed many times. The chain uses TRBV29-1 and TRBJ2-3; 9 bases fit TRBD2. Germline assignment: CDR1 SQVTM and CDR2 ANQGSEA. The length of the CDR3 is 14 residues. Trimming took 3 bases from V and 3 from J; bases not matched to a gene: 4. The DNA of the CDR3 is TGCAGCGTTGATAGCGGGAGTCGAACAGATACGCAGTATTTT. This gives the protein CSVDSGSRTDTQYF.

This clonotype was detected many times. The CDR3 DNA reads TGCAGTGCTAGGCATGGGACAGGGGGTAGGTACGAGCAGTACTTC. Its protein is CSARHGTGGRYEQYF. The chain has TRBV20-1 and TRBJ2-7, with 11 bases matching TRBD1. V gave up 3 bases and J gave up 4 bases; unmatched junction bases: 8. CDR1 and CDR2 from the germline V gene are DFQATT and SNEGSKA (reference sequence). The CDR3 has 15 amino acids.

This clonotype was detected ten times or more. V usage is TRBV2 and J usage is TRBJ2-5; 10 positions match TRBD2. Trimming took 8 bases from V and 5 from J; bases not matched to a gene: 8. Germline V gives CDR1 SNHLY, CDR2 FYNNEI. The CDR3 runs to 14 residues. CDR3 nucleotides: TGTGCCAGCGTGGGTCCTAGCGGGAGTGAGACCCAGTACTTC. It is translated as CASVGPSGSETQYF.